A selection of T cell receptor beta chains follows, all from one sample in a study of response to subunit inactivated influenza vaccine. From the RT-PCR reads, TCRdb called clonotypes with MiXCR, one entry per CDR3 protein. The sample contains around 530,000 distinct CDR3 sequences, 16% of which appear only once. The sequenced sample was CD4+ T cells sorted from PBMCs, obtained about 24 months after vaccination. These receptors all stem from a man between 50 and 75 years old who received an inactivated influenza vaccine. Both conserved end residues are part of each CDR3. A D gene is named only where the DNA matches it firmly. Expanded clones are given a class, and other clones once, few, many or no size at all.

J gene,clone size,V gene,D gene,CDR3 protein,CDR3 DNA
TRBJ1-5,NA,TRBV20-1,NA,CSAKLGDQPQHF,TGCAGTGCTAAGTTGGGGGATCAGCCCCAGCATTTT
TRBJ2-7,many,TRBV11-2,NA,CASSAGVAYEQYF,TGTGCCAGCAGCGCAGGGGTGGCCTACGAGCAGTACTTC
TRBJ2-1,NA,TRBV12-5,TRBD2,CASGLTSGGEQFF,TGTGCTAGTGGTTTGACTAGCGGGGGTGAGCAGTTCTTC
TRBJ2-7,NA,TRBV6-2/TRBV6-3,NA,CASTRGPWEQYF,TGTGCCAGTACAAGGGGCCCTTGGGAGCAGTACTTC
TRBJ1-1,NA,TRBV28,NA,CASSWKGAWAEAFF,TGTGCCAGCAGTTGGAAGGGCGCGTGGGCTGAAGCTTTCTTT
TRBJ1-2,many,TRBV11-2,TRBD1,CASSLEGGTGYTF,TGTGCCAGCAGCTTAGAAGGGGGCACTGGCTACACCTTC
TRBJ1-3,NA,TRBV20-1,NA,CSAARGSRGSGNTIYF,TGCAGTGCCGCCAGGGGATCGAGAGGCTCTGGAAACACCATATATTTT
TRBJ1-2,few,TRBV6-2/TRBV6-3,NA,CASSYPQGVRGYTF,TGTGCCAGCAGTTACCCGCAGGGAGTCAGGGGCTACACCTTC
TRBJ2-1,NA,TRBV7-2,NA,CASSSFTGTGNEQFF,TGTGCCAGCAGTTCATTCACCGGGACGGGAAATGAGCAGTTCTTC
TRBJ2-1,many,TRBV12-3/TRBV12-4,NA,CASRMTANSYNEQFF,TGTGCCAGCAGGATGACTGCAAACTCCTACAATGAGCAGTTCTTC
TRBJ2-6,many,TRBV10-2,NA,CASSDSTFRSGANVLTF,TGCGCCAGCAGTGACTCGACCTTTAGGTCTGGGGCCAACGTCCTGACTTTC
TRBJ1-2,NA,TRBV14,NA,CASSQDWTGLLGYTF,TGTGCCAGCAGCCAAGATTGGACGGGCTTGCTTGGCTACACCTTC
TRBJ1-2,NA,TRBV12-3/TRBV12-4,TRBD1,CASSLGGGTGFGYTF,TGTGCCAGCAGTTTAGGTGGTGGGACAGGGTTTGGCTACACCTTC
TRBJ2-1,NA,TRBV9,NA,CASSGKGAYNEQFF,TGTGCCAGCAGCGGCAAAGGTGCCTACAATGAGCAGTTCTTC
TRBJ2-3,NA,TRBV2,NA,CASSGQEGSSDTQYF,TGTGCCAGCAGCGGACAGGAGGGCTCGTCAGATACGCAGTATTTT
TRBJ2-7,many,TRBV5-1,TRBD1,CASSLAGTGGYEQYF,TGCGCCAGCAGCTTGGCCGGGACAGGGGGCTACGAGCAGTACTTC
TRBJ2-7,NA,TRBV7-6,NA,CASSRDLVDEQYF,TGTGCCAGCAGCCGAGACCTAGTTGACGAGCAGTACTTC